This T cell receptor beta chain was observed in a study of T cell responses to AZD1222 COVID-19 vaccine. Concerning this clone itself: What it binds is not known.

Findings of the study overall: Regions 160-218 and 743-854 dominated among vaccine-associated CD4 TCRs spanning spike.

Profiling relied on immunoSEQ multiplex PCR, and the TCRdb table lists in-frame clones only, not all of them. Among about 140,000 clones listed, 91% were seen once. The CDR3 sequence is 16 residues long. V was pared by 5 bases and J by 4 bases, with 17 bases between. Per the germline V gene, CDR1 is LNHDA and CDR2 is SQIVND (reference sequence). This receptor was obtained from an adult who received the MenACWY meningococcal vaccine as a control. The rearrangement uses TRBV19 and TRBJ2-2, with D perhaps TRBD1 (7 bases). The starting material was peripheral blood, obtained 28 days after the second dose of the MenACWY control vaccine. The CDR3 protein is CASSARGPGGTGELFF. The CDR3 DNA follows: TGTGCCAGTAGTGCCCGGGGGCCAGGGGGCACCGGGGAGCTGTTTTTT.